This TCR beta chain was sequenced during a study of long-term antiretroviral therapy in people with HIV. They ran version v3.0 of the immunoSEQ assay at survey level. Samples were sequenced targeting roughly 35,000-55,000 T-cell genomes each. Generated by immunoSEQ multiplex PCR, the TCRdb table keeps only in-frame clones and is missing some. The table includes 20,000 to 25,000 clones, roughly 91% detected once. The CDR3 has 16 amino acids. CDR1 is SGHKS and CDR2 is YYEKEE in the germline V gene (reference sequence). The junction had 2 bases not matched to a gene; V was cut back by 2 bases and J by 1 base. The study drew at least one pre-ART and at least two post-ART PBMC samples from every donor. Participants living with HIV all received treatment in the United States.

The V gene is TRBV5-5, the J gene TRBJ2-6; 8 nucleotides align to TRBD1. This clonotype originated in a man aged 55-75 years with HIV. The sample here was unsorted PBMCs, taken 2.3 years after starting antiretroviral therapy. The CDR3 loop reads CASSFGTGSGANVLTF. CDR3 DNA: TGTGCCAGCAGCTTCGGGACAGGTTCTGGGGCCAACGTCCTGACTTTC.